Below, 5 T cell receptor beta chains from the same sample are listed, as sequenced in a study of cytotoxic CD8 clonotypes in ibrutinib-treated CLL. Clones were read by immunoSEQ multiplex PCR, and TCRdb kept only the in-frame ones, dropping some. The sample carries around 330,000 clones, over 60% recorded once. Sequencing was performed on PBMCs, taken after 36 months of ibrutinib treatment. The source of these receptors is a human donor with chronic lymphocytic leukemia.

The chain is built from TRBV6-5 and TRBJ1-1; the D gene is possibly TRBD1 (5 bases). Deletions cut 8 bases from V and 4 bases from J, with 14 bases between. The CDR3 consists of 13 residues. From germline, CDR1 is MNHEY and CDR2 SVGAGI. The CDR3 nucleotides are TGTGCCAGCGGGGCGGCTGAGGGCACTGAAGCTTTCTTT. Protein sequence: CASGAAEGTEAFF.

This clone showed up just a few times. A read error may account for a junction end that differs from germline. The rearrangement uses TRBV28 and TRBJ2-7, with TRBD1 matching 8 bases. Germline V gene data show CDR1 as MDHEN and CDR2 as SYDVKM. There are 14 residues in the CDR3. CDR3: CASTLQGGFYEQYF. As DNA, the CDR3 is TGTGCCAGCACTTTACAGGGGGGATTCTACGAGCAGTACTTC. The full variable domain, completed using reference TRBV28 and TRBJ2-7, is DVKVTQSSRYLVKRTGEKVFLECVQDMDHENMFWYRQDPGLGLRLIYFSYDVKMKEKGDIPEGYSVSREKKERFSLILESASTNQTSMYLCASTLQGGFYEQYFGPGTRLTVT.

CDR3 region: CASSESDTQYF. In nucleotides, the CDR3 is TGTGCCAGCAGTGAATCAGATACGCAGTATTTT. The rearrangement joins TRBV25-1 to TRBJ2-3; D unresolved. V was clipped by 1 base and J by 4 bases, with 0 bases between them. CDR1 is MGHDK, CDR2 SYGVNS, per germline. CDR3 length equals 11 residues.

The genes are TRBV28 and TRBJ2-7; D gene unclear. The germline V gene has CDR1 MDHEN and CDR2 SYDVKM. The CDR3 has 13 amino acids. V gave up 6 bases and J gave up 0 bases, with 9 bases separating them. CDR3 sequence (DNA): TGTGCCAGCAGGGCGAGAAGCTCCTACGAGCAGTACTTC. The encoded protein is CASRARSSYEQYF.

This chain links TRBV5-4 with TRBJ2-5; 7 nucleotides agree with TRBD2. This CDR3 has 14 residues. V shed 4 bases, J shed 2 bases, and the junction held 5 bases outside the gene matches. Per the germline V gene, CDR1 is SGHNT and CDR2 is YYREEE (reference sequence). CDR3 sequence (DNA): TGTGCCAGCAGCCCAGGACTAGATCAAGAGACCCAGTACTTC. Protein sequence: CASSPGLDQETQYF.